This TCR beta chain was documented in a study of T cells in Graves' hyperthyroidism and ophthalmopathy. Many counts were recorded for this clonotype. Its antigen is currently unknown. Findings of the study overall: Ophthalmopathy was predicted by the model a median of roughly 6.6 months ahead of onset.

V was cut by 7 bases and J by 5 bases, with 12 bases left in between. There are 13 residues in the CDR3. Regions amplified from RNA transcripts were the TCR beta CDR3 regions. The TCR CDR3 first-round RT-PCR relied on the HTBI primer set. MiXCR, applied by TCRdb to the multiplex PCR reads, yields one record per CDR3 protein. The sample yields 550,000 to 600,000 distinct CDR3 sequences, roughly 50% seen once. Sequencing was performed on peripheral blood or thyroid tissue (not recorded which). The TCR comes from an adult woman with Graves' disease, either hyperthyroidism or ophthalmopathy (not recorded which). The genes are TRBV12-3 or TRBV12-4 and TRBJ1-5; D is unresolved. CDR3: CASTRYGDQPQHF. The CDR3 nucleotides are TGTGCCAGCACCCGGTATGGTGATCAGCCCCAGCATTTT.